One and the same sample provided the 14 T cell receptor beta chains below, sequenced in a study of T cells in localized non-small cell lung cancer. Only in-frame clones appear in the TCRdb table, and some are missing; sequencing was by immunoSEQ multiplex PCR. The sample lists 30,000 to 40,000 clones, roughly 90% occurring once. Sequences were derived from peripheral blood, sampled before any cancer treatment. The receptors here all came from a man aged 35 to 70 with stage I lung adenocarcinoma.

The gene calls are TRBV6-1 and TRBJ2-3, with 7 bases fitting TRBD1. J lost 11 bases, V lost 6 bases, and 8 bases had no gene match. The germline gives CDR1 MNHNS, CDR2 SASEGT. The CDR3 length is 12 residues. CDR3 protein: CASRRDREEQYF. The DNA for the CDR3 is TGTGCCAGCAGGAGAGACAGGGAAGAGCAGTATTTT.

The V and J genes are TRBV13 and TRBJ2-3, with TRBD2 matching 14 bases. V gave up 5 bases and J gave up 6 bases; unmatched junction bases: 7. The germline V gene encodes CDR1 PRHDT and CDR2 FYEKMQ (reference sequence). This CDR3 has 16 residues. CDR3 sequence (DNA): TGTGCCAGCAGCGGCCGACTAGCGGGGGGGCGGGATACGCAGTATTTT. This codes for CASSGRLAGGRDTQYF.

The genes are TRBV6-6 and TRBJ1-4; tentatively, D is TRBD1 (6 bases). Germline-derived CDR1 and CDR2 are MNHNY and SVGAGI (reference sequence). The CDR3 sequence is 15 residues long. Between the trimmed V and J ends, which lost 2 bases and 4 bases, there was a span of 11 bases. The DNA for the CDR3 is TGTGCCAGCAGTTACGTTAGGACAGTTAATGAAAAACTGTTTTTT. Its translation: CASSYVRTVNEKLFF.

The V and J genes are TRBV6-1 and TRBJ1-2; D is undetermined. This CDR3 contains 13 residues. The germline V gene encodes CDR1 MNHNS and CDR2 SASEGT. Deletions cut 2 bases from V and 5 bases from J, with 9 bases between. This CDR3 is CASSERHTYGYTF. The CDR3 bases are TGTGCCAGCAGTGAACGCCACACGTATGGCTACACCTTC.

This chain joins TRBV6-5 and TRBJ2-7, with D unresolved. The CDR3 loop spans 11 amino acids. V was shortened by 7 bases and J by 8 bases, with 12 bases between the two germline ends. From germline, CDR1 is MNHEY and CDR2 SVGAGI. The chain's CDR3 is CASKSGVQQYF. In DNA form, the CDR3 reads TGTGCCAGCAAAAGTGGGGTGCAGCAGTACTTC.

This chain uses TRBV5-6 with TRBJ2-3; D not resolved. This CDR3 is 14 amino acids long. The V gene's germline CDR1 is SGHDT and CDR2 YYEEEE. V was shortened by 2 bases and J by 1 base, with 8 bases between the two germline ends. In nucleotides, the CDR3 is TGTGCCAGCAGCTTAAGGGCGGGCACAGATACGCAGTATTTT. Translation gives CASSLRAGTDTQYF. Full variable domain (rest looked up from reference TRBV5-6 and TRBJ2-3): DAGVTQSPTHLIKTRGQQVTLRCSPKSGHDTVSWYQQALGQGPQFIFQYYEEEERQRGNFPDRFSGHQFPNYSSELNVNALLLGDSALYLCASSLRAGTDTQYFGPGTRLTVL.

The chain combines TRBV7-2 with TRBJ2-6; 8 positions agree with TRBD1. The CDR3 has 16 residues. CDR1 is SGHTA, CDR2 FQGNSA, per germline. After removal of 5 bases from V and 3 bases from J, the junction contained 6 bases not matched to a gene. The CDR3 bases are TGTGCCAGCAGCCCCACTACAGGGGGTGGGGCCAACGTCCTGACTTTC. This gives the protein CASSPTTGGGANVLTF.

The gene calls are TRBV10-1 and TRBJ1-1; 9 bases fit TRBD1. V lost 6 bases, J lost 4 bases, and 12 bases stayed unmatched. Germline CDR1 is WNHNN and CDR2 is SYGVQD (reference sequence). The CDR3 contains 16 residues. CDR3 DNA sequence: TGCGCCAGCAGCGATATACAGGGGGCGCATCCCACTGAAGCTTTCTTT. Protein: CASSDIQGAHPTEAFF.

This chain joins TRBV5-4 and TRBJ1-6, with 10 bases aligning to TRBD1. Germline CDR1 SGHNT, CDR2 YYREEE (reference sequence). V dropped 3 bases and J dropped 7; count of bases not matched to a gene: 4. This CDR3 is 15 amino acids long. The CDR3 sequence is CASSWGTGENSPLHF. CDR3 nucleotides: TGTGCCAGCAGCTGGGGGACAGGGGAGAATTCACCCCTCCACTTT.

In its sample, this clone was seen once. The rearrangement joins TRBV2 to TRBJ1-2; weak D call: TRBD1 (5 bases). V lost 4 bases to trimming and J lost 2 bases, with 14 bases between them. The CDR3 has 15 residues. CDR1 is SNHLY and CDR2 is FYNNEI in the germline V gene. The DNA for the CDR3 is TGTGCCAGCAGTGCCGGGGGGAGGGGAAACTATGGCTACACCTTC. It specifies CASSAGGRGNYGYTF.

This rearrangement joins TRBV6-5 to TRBJ2-2; D gene uncertain. Per germline, CDR1 MNHEY and CDR2 SVGAGI. The V end lost 2 bases, the J end lost 6 bases, and 7 bases lay between the germline ends. The CDR3 sequence is 13 residues long. The CDR3 region is CASSYTTPGELFF. In nucleotides, the CDR3 is TGTGCCAGCAGTTACACGACACCCGGGGAGCTGTTTTTT.

The chain combines TRBV5-6 with TRBJ1-1, with D maybe TRBD1 (5 bases). Germline CDR1 and CDR2: SGHDT and YYEEEE. Between the trimmed V and J ends, which lost 4 bases and 3 bases, there was a span of 13 bases. This CDR3 comprises 14 residues. CDR3: CASSTTDGYTEAFF. The CDR3 DNA follows: TGTGCCAGCAGCACGACAGACGGCTACACTGAAGCTTTCTTT. Together with reference TRBV5-6 and TRBJ1-1, the CDR3 gives the full variable domain: DAGVTQSPTHLIKTRGQQVTLRCSPKSGHDTVSWYQQALGQGPQFIFQYYEEEERQRGNFPDRFSGHQFPNYSSELNVNALLLGDSALYLCASSTTDGYTEAFFGQGTRLTVV.

The chain uses TRBV25-1 and TRBJ2-4; maybe TRBD2 (7 bases). Trimming removed 4 bases at V and 8 bases at J, with 15 bases between. The CDR3 sequence is 14 residues long. Germline CDR1 reads MGHDK; CDR2 reads SYGVNS. In nucleotides, the CDR3 is TGTGCCAGCAGTGTGGGGGGGGCTTTGGACATTCAGTACTTC. It encodes CASSVGGALDIQYF. The variable domain in full, with the rest retrieved from reference TRBV25-1 and TRBJ2-4, is EADIYQTPRYLVIGTGKKITLECSQTMGHDKMYWYQQDPGMELHLIHYSYGVNSTEKGDLSSESTVSRIRTEHFPLTLESARPSHTSQYLCASSVGGALDIQYFGAGTRLSVL.

This chain uses TRBV18 with TRBJ2-1; 9 positions match TRBD2. The CDR3 spans 15 residues. The trim removed 3 bases at V and 3 bases at J, leaving 3 bases unmatched. Looked up from germline, CDR1 is KGHSH and CDR2 is LQKENI. The CDR3: CASSPDSGGYNEQFF. The CDR3 nucleotides are TGTGCCAGCTCACCTGATAGCGGGGGCTACAATGAGCAGTTCTTC.